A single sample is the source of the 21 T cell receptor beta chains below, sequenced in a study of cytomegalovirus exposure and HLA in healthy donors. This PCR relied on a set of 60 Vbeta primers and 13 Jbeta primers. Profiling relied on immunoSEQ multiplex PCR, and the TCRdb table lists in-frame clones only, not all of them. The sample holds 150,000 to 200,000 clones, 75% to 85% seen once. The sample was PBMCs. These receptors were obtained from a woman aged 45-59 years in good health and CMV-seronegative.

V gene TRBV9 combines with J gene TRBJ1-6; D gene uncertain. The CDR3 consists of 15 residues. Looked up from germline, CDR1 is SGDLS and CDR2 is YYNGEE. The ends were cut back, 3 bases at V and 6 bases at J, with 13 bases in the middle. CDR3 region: CASSEPGVFNSPLHF. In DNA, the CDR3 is TGTGCCAGCAGCGAGCCCGGGGTCTTTAATTCACCCCTCCACTTT.

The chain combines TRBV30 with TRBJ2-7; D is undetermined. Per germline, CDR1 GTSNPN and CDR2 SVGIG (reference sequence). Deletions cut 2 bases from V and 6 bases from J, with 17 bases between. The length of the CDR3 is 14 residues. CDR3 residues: CAWSLLGMSGEQYF. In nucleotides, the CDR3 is TGTGCCTGGAGTCTTCTAGGCATGTCGGGCGAGCAGTACTTC. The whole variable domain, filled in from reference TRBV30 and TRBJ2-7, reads SQTIHQWPATLVQPVGSPLSLECTVEGTSNPNLYWYRQAAGRGLQLLFYSVGIGQISSEVPQNLSASRPQDRQFILSSKKLLLSDSGFYLCAWSLLGMSGEQYFGPGTRLTVT.

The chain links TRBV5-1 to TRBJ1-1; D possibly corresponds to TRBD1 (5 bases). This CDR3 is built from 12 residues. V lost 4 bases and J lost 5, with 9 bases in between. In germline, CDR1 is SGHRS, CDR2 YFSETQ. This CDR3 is CASSPRDTEAFF. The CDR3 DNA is TGCGCCAGCAGCCCCAGGGATACTGAAGCTTTCTTT.

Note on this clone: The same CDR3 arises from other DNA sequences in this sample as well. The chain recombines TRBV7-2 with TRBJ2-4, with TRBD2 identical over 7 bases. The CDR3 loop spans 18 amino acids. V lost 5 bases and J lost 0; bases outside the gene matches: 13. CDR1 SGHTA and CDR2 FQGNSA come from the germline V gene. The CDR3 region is CASSATSIGPLAKNIQYF. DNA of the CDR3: TGTGCCAGCAGCGCGACTAGCATAGGCCCTTTAGCCAAAAACATTCAGTACTTC.

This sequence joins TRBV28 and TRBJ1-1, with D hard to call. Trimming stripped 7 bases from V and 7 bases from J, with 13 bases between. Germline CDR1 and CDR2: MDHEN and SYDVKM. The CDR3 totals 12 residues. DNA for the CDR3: TGTGCCAGCACAGGACTTGTACGTGAAGCTTTCTTT. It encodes CASTGLVREAFF.

The CDR3 region is CATAPLQGWETQYF. The DNA of the CDR3 is TGTGCCACTGCCCCCCTTCAGGGCTGGGAGACCCAGTACTTC. The chain employs TRBV27 and TRBJ2-5; TRBD1 might be the D (5 bases). The CDR3 has 14 residues. Germline CDR1 and CDR2: MNHEY and SMNVEV (reference sequence). V lost 10 bases, J lost 5 bases, and 20 bases lay in between.

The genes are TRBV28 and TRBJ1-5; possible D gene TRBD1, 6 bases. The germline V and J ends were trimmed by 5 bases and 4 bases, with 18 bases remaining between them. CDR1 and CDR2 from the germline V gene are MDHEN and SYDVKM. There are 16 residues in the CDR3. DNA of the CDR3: TGTGCCAGCAGTCCACCTAACAGGGCTGAGAATCAGCCCCAGCATTTT. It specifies CASSPPNRAENQPQHF.

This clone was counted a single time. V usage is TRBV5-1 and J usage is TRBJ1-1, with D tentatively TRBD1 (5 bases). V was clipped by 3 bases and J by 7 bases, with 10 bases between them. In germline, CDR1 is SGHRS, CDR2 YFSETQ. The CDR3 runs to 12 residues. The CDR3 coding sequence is TGCGCCAGCAGCTGGACGGGACTTGAAGCTTTCTTT. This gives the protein CASSWTGLEAFF. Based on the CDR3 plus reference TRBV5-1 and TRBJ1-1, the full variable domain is KAGVTQTPRYLIKTRGQQVTLSCSPISGHRSVSWYQQTPGQGLQFLFEYFSETQRNKGNFPGRFSGRQFSNSRSEMNVSTLELGDSALYLCASSWTGLEAFFGQGTRLTVV.

CDR3 protein: CASSLDRTYEQYF. CDR3 bases: TGTGCCAGCAGCCTGGACAGGACTTACGAGCAGTACTTC. V is TRBV7-7 and J is TRBJ2-7, with TRBD1 matching 7 bases. The CDR3 has 13 residues. Germline V CDR1 and CDR2: SSHAT, FNYEAQ (reference sequence). V dropped 5 bases and J dropped 4; count of bases not matched to a gene: 5.

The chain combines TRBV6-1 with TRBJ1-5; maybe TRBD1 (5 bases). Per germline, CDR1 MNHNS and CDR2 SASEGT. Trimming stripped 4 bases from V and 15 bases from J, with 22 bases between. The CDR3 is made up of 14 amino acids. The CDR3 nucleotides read TGTGCCAGCAGTGGTCGGCAGGGAAGGAATTATCGGCATTTT. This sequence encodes CASSGRQGRNYRHF.

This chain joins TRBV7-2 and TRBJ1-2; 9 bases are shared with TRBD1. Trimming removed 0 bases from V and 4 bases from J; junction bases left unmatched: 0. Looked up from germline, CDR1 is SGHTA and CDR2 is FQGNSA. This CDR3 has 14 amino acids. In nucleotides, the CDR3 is TGTGCCAGCAGCTTAGCGGGACAGGGCTATGGCTACACCTTC. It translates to CASSLAGQGYGYTF.

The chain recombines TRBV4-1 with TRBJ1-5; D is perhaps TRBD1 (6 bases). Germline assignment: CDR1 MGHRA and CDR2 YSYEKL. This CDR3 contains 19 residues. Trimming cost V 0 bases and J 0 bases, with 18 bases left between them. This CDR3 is CASSQEWSGAMGSNQPQHF. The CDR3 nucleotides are TGCGCCAGCAGCCAAGAATGGTCAGGGGCGATGGGTAGCAATCAGCCCCAGCATTTT.

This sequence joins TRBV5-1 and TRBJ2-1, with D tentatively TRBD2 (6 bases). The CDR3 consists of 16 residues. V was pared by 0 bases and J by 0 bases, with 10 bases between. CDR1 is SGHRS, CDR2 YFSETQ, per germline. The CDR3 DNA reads TGCGCCAGCAGCTTGGAAGGCGGGGCCTCCTACAATGAGCAGTTCTTC. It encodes CASSLEGGASYNEQFF.

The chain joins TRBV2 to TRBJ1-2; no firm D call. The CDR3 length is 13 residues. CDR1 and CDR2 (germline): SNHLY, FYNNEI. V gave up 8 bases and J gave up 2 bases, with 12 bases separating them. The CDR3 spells CASLPSLNYGYTF. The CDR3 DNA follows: TGTGCCAGCCTTCCCTCGTTGAACTATGGCTACACCTTC.

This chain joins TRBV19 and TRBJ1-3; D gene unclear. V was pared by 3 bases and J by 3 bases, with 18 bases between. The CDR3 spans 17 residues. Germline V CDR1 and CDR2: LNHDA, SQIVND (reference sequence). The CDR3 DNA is TGTGCCAGTAGTATCCCCGGCAGGACTGCGAATGGAAACACCATATATTTT. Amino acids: CASSIPGRTANGNTIYF.

The CDR3 loop reads CATSRGGGSEAFF. The DNA of the CDR3 is TGTGCCACCAGCAGAGGGGGAGGGTCTGAAGCTTTCTTT. The chain employs TRBV15 and TRBJ1-1; D is uncertain. Germline V gene lookup returns CDR1 LNHNV and CDR2 YYDKDF (reference sequence). The CDR3 contains 13 residues. V lost 1 base to trimming and J lost 6 bases, with 9 bases between them. The complete variable domain, with remaining parts taken from reference TRBV15 and TRBJ1-1, reads DAMVIQNPRYQVTQFGKPVTLSCSQTLNHNVMYWYQQKSSQAPKLLFHYYDKDFNNEADTPDNFQSRRPNTSFCFLDIRSPGLGDTAMYLCATSRGGGSEAFFGQGTRLTVV.

DNA of the CDR3: TGTGCCAGCAGGAGGGGAGCGGGAGGGTCCAATGAGCAGTTCTTC. It yields the protein CASRRGAGGSNEQFF. The chain joins TRBV2 to TRBJ2-1; 10 bases align to TRBD2. Germline V gene lookup returns CDR1 SNHLY and CDR2 FYNNEI. The CDR3 totals 15 residues. Trimming took 6 bases from V and 6 from J; bases not matched to a gene: 8.

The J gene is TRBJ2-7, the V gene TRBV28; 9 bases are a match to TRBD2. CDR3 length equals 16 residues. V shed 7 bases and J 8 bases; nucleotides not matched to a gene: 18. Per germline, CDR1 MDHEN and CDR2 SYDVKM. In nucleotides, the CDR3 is TGTGCCAGCACCCCCGGCGGGAGGGCCGATTCGACGCAGCAGTACTTC. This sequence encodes CASTPGGRADSTQQYF.

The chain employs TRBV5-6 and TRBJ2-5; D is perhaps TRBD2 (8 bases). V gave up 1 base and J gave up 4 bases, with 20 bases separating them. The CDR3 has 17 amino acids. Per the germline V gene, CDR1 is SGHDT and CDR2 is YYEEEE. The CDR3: CASSLLSGTEGRETQYF. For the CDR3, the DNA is TGTGCCAGCAGCTTGCTTAGCGGGACAGAGGGGCGAGAGACCCAGTACTTC.

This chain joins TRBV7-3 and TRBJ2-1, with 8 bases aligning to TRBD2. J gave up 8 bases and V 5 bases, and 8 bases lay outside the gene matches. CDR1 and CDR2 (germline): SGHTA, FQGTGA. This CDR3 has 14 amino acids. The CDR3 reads CASSTRTSSHEQFF. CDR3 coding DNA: TGTGCCAGCAGCACTCGGACTAGCTCCCATGAGCAGTTCTTC.

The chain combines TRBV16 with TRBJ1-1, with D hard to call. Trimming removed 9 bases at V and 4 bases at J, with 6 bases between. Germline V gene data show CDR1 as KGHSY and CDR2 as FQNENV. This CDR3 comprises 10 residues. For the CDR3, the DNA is TGTGCCAGTACTCCCACTGAAGCTTTCTTT. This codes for CASTPTEAFF.